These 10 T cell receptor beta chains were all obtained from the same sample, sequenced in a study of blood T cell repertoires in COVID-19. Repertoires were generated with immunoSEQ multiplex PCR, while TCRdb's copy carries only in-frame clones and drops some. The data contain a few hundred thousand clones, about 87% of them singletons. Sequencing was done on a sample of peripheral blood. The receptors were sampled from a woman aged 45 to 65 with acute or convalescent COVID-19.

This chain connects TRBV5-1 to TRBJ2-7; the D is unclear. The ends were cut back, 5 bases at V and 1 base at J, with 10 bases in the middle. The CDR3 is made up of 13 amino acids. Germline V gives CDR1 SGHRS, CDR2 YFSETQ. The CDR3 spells CASSDPGSYEQYF. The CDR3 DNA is TGCGCCAGCAGTGATCCCGGGTCCTACGAGCAGTACTTC.

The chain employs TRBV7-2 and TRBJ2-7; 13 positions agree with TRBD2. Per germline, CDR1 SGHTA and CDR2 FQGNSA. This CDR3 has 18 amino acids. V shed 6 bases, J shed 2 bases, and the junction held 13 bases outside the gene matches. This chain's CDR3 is CASRPPGTSGKLTYEQYF. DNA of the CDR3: TGTGCCAGCAGGCCACCGGGGACTAGCGGGAAGCTCACCTACGAGCAGTACTTC. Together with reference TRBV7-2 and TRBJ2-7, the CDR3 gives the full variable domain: GAGVSQSPSNKVTEKGKDVELRCDPISGHTALYWYRQSLGQGLEFLIYFQGNSAPDKSGLPSDRFSAERTGGSVSTLTIQRTQQEDSAVYLCASRPPGTSGKLTYEQYFGPGTRLTVT.

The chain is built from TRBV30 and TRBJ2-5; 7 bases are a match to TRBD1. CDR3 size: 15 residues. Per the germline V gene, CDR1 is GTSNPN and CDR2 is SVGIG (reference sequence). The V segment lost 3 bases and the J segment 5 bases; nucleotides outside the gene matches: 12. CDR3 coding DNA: TGTGCCTGGAGGAACGGACAGGTAGAATTTGAGACCCAGTACTTC. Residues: CAWRNGQVEFETQYF.

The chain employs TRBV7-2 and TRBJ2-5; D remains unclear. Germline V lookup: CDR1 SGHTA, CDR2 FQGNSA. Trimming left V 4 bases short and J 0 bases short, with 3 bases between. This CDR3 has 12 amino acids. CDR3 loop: CASSYYQETQYF. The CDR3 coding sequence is TGTGCCAGCAGCTACTACCAAGAGACCCAGTACTTC.

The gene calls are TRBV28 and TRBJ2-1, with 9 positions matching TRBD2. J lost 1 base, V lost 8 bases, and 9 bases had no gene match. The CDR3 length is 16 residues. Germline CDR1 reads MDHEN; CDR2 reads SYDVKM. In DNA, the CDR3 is TGTGCCAGCCTGCCCTTTAGCGGGAGTTCCTACAATGAGCAGTTCTTC. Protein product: CASLPFSGSSYNEQFF.

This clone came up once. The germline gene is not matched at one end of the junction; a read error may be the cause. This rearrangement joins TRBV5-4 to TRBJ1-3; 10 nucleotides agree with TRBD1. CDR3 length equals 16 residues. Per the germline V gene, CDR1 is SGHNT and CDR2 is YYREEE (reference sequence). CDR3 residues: CASSPPGQGDGNTVYF. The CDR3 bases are TGTGCCAGCAGCCCCCCTGGACAGGGGGATGGAAACACCGTATATTTT.

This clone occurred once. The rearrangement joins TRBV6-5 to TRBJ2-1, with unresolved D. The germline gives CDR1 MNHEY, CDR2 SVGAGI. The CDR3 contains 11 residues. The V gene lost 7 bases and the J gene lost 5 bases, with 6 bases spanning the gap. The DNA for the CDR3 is TGTGCCAGCACCCAAAACAATGAGCAGTTCTTC. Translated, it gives CASTQNNEQFF.

The DNA for the CDR3 is TGTGCCAGCAGCTTACTGGGAGGGGATAATTCACCCCTCCACTTT. Encoded protein: CASSLLGGDNSPLHF. The rearrangement uses TRBV7-3 and TRBJ1-6; possible D gene TRBD1, 5 bases. Trimming took off 2 bases at V and 5 bases at J, with 10 bases between the two ends. CDR3 length: 15 amino acids. Germline CDR1 is SGHTA and CDR2 is FQGTGA.

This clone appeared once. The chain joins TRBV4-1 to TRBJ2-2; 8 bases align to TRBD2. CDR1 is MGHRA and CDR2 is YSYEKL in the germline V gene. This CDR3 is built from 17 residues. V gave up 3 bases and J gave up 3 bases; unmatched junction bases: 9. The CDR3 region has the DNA TGCGCCAGCAGCCACCCAATTGGAGCGGGGGACACCGGGGAGCTGTTTTTT. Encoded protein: CASSHPIGAGDTGELFF.

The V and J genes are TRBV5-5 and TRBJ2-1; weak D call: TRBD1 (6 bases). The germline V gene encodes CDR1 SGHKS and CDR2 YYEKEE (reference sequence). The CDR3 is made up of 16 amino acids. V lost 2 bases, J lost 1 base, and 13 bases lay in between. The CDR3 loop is CASSLGTSQSYNEQFF. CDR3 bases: TGTGCCAGCAGCTTAGGGACATCTCAATCCTACAATGAGCAGTTCTTC.